What follows describes a single T cell receptor (beta chain). Its antigen is unidentified. Here immunoSEQ multiplex PCR was the method, and the copy in TCRdb shows in-frame clones only, minus some. The sample includes about 600,000 clones, 98% of them seen just once. These data belong to a study of shared clonotypes between healthy human individuals. General study results and limits: Some naive CD4 clonotypes, 4.5% to 5.5%, turned up in common across a handful of donors.

In the naive CD8 group, cells lacked CD45RO and were positively selected for CCR7, so terminally differentiated effector memory CD45RA+ cells were left out. V shed 1 base and J shed 3 bases, with 10 bases lying between them. Germline V lookup: CDR1 SGHNT, CDR2 YENEEA. The length of the CDR3 is 14 residues. The chain is built from TRBV11-3 and TRBJ2-7; D ambiguous. Sequencing was carried out using naive CD8+ T cells sorted from blood. This TCR was sampled from a man between 25 and 39 years old in good health. In nucleotides, the CDR3 is TGTGCCAGCAGCTTAGGTTCGGATCACTACGAGCAGTACTTC. Translation gives CASSLGSDHYEQYF.